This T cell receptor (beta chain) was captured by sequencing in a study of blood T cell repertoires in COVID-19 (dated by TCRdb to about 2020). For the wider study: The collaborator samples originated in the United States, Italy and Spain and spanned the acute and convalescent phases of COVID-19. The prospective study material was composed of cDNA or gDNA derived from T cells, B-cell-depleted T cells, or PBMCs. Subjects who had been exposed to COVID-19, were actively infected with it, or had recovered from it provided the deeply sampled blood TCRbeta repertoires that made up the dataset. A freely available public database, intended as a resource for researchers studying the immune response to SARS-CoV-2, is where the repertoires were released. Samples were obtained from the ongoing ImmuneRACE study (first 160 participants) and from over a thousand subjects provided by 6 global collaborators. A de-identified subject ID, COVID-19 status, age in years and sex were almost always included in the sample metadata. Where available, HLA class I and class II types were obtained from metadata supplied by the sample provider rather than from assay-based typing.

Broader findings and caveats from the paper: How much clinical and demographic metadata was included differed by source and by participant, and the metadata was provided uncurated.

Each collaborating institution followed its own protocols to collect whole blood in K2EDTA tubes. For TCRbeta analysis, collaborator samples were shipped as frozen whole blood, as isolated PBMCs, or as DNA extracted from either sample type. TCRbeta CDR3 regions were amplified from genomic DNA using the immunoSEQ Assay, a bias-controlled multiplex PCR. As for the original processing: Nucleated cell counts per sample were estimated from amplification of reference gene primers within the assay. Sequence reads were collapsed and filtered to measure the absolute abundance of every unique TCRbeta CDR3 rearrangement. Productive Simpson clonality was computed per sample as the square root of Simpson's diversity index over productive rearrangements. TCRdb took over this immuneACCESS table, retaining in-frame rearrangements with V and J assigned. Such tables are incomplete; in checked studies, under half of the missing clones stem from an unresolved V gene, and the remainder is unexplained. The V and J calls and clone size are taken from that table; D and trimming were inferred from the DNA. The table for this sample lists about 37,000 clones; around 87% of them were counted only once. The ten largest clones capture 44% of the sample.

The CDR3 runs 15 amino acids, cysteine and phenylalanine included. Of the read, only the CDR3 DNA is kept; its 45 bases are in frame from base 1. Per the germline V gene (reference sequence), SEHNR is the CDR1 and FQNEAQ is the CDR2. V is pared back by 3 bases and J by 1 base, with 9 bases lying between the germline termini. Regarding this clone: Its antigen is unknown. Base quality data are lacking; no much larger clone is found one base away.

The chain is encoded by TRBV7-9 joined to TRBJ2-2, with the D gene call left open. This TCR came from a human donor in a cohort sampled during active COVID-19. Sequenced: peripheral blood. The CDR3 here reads CASSLRRENTGELFF. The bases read TGTGCCAGCAGCTTGAGAAGAGAGAACACCGGGGAGCTGTTTTTT.